These 26 T cell receptor beta chains originate from one sample sequenced in a study of control samples from healthy donors and cancer patients. Profiling relied on immunoSEQ multiplex PCR, and the TCRdb table lists in-frame clones only, not all of them. This table holds 400,000 to 450,000 clones, approximately 90% found once. Sequences were obtained from PBMCs. The receptors here all came from a middle-aged man with head and neck cancer.

The rearrangement joins TRBV19 to TRBJ2-2, with 8 positions matching TRBD2. Germline CDR1 is LNHDA and CDR2 is SQIVND (reference sequence). V trimming: 9 bases; J trimming: 2 bases; junction bases outside the gene matches: 8. The CDR3 runs to 15 residues. The CDR3 nucleotides read TGTGCCAGCTCCCGGGTAGCGGGAAACACCGGGGAGCTGTTTTTT. This codes for CASSRVAGNTGELFF.

This clone was seen just once. This sequence joins TRBV7-2 and TRBJ1-2; D remains ambiguous. Germline-derived CDR1 and CDR2 are SGHTA and FQGNSA. CDR3 size: 13 residues. V lost 0 bases, J lost 6 bases, and 8 bases lay in between. In DNA form, the CDR3 reads TGTGCCAGCAGCTTAGCCCAAGGCCATGGCTACACCTTC. Translating it yields CASSLAQGHGYTF.

This clone was found once. The chain couples TRBV10-3 to TRBJ2-5; 11 nucleotides align to TRBD1. The CDR3 sequence is 15 residues long. The V segment lost 0 bases and the J segment 5 bases; nucleotides outside the gene matches: 2. Germline V CDR1 and CDR2: ENHRY, SYGVKD. CDR3 in DNA: TGTGCCATCAGTGAGTCGAGGGACAGGGGGGAGACCCAGTACTTC. This codes for CAISESRDRGETQYF.

This chain joins TRBV12-3 or TRBV12-4 and TRBJ1-5, with 7 bases lining up with TRBD1. J lost 5 bases, V lost 6 bases, and 4 bases had no gene match. The CDR3 runs 13 residues. The DNA for the CDR3 is TGTGCCAGCAGGTACAGGGGTGATCAGCCCCAGCATTTT. Amino acids: CASRYRGDQPQHF.

The V call is TRBV6-2 or TRBV6-3, the J call TRBJ2-7; D might be TRBD1 (5 bases). V was shortened by 0 bases and J by 3 bases, with 9 bases between the two germline ends. Germline loops: CDR1 MNHEY, CDR2 SVGEGT. The length of the CDR3 is 14 residues. This chain's CDR3 is CASSYSNQGYEQYF. The DNA for the CDR3 is TGTGCCAGCAGTTACTCGAATCAGGGCTACGAGCAGTACTTC.

The gene calls are TRBV5-4 and TRBJ2-5; TRBD2 matches at 10 bases. Trimming removed 4 bases from V and 1 base from J; junction bases left unmatched: 4. CDR3 length: 15 residues. Per the germline V gene, CDR1 is SGHNT and CDR2 is YYREEE (reference sequence). The CDR3 DNA reads as TGTGCCAGCAGCAGACTAGCGGGTGTCCAAGAGACCCAGTACTTC. Translated, it gives CASSRLAGVQETQYF.

The V and J genes are TRBV4-1 and TRBJ2-7, with 10 nucleotides matching TRBD1. Germline CDR1 MGHRA, CDR2 YSYEKL. The CDR3 has 16 residues. With 1 base clipped from V and 4 bases from J, the junction kept 7 bases outside the gene matches. The CDR3 reads CASSQGPGQGWYEQYF. The CDR3 DNA sequence: TGCGCCAGCAGCCAAGGCCCGGGACAGGGGTGGTACGAGCAGTACTTC.

The chain links TRBV12-3 or TRBV12-4 to TRBJ2-7; weak D call: TRBD2 (6 bases). This CDR3 comprises 13 residues. Trimming removed 6 bases from V and 2 bases from J, with 11 bases in between. The CDR3 bases are TGTGCCAGCAGGGCGGGGCCGCCCTACGAGCAGTACTTC. Its translation is CASRAGPPYEQYF.

The rearrangement joins TRBV6-5 to TRBJ1-4; D ambiguous. V lost 5 bases, J lost 8 bases, and 18 bases lay in between. This CDR3 has 15 residues. Per the germline V gene, CDR1 is MNHEY and CDR2 is SVGAGI. DNA for the CDR3: TGTGCCAGCAGTCCCCGAACACAATTGTCCGAAAAACTGTTTTTT. Protein product: CASSPRTQLSEKLFF.

The chain has TRBV4-1 and TRBJ1-3; possible D gene TRBD1, 5 bases. V was trimmed by 5 bases and J by 0 bases, leaving 14 bases between them. Germline V gene lookup returns CDR1 MGHRA and CDR2 YSYEKL. The CDR3 covers 16 residues. The chain's CDR3 is CASSNSRAPSGNTIYF. The CDR3 DNA reads TGCGCCAGCAGCAACTCCAGGGCCCCCTCTGGAAACACCATATATTTT.

V usage is TRBV28 and J usage is TRBJ1-4; 7 bases are shared with TRBD1. After removal of 2 bases from V and 7 bases from J, the junction contained 7 bases not matched to a gene. The CDR3 has 15 residues. CDR1 and CDR2 (germline): MDHEN, SYDVKM. The CDR3 nucleotides are TGTGCCAGCAGTTTAATCCACGGGACAGCTGAAAAACTGTTTTTT. Amino acid sequence: CASSLIHGTAEKLFF.

V is TRBV6-2 or TRBV6-3 and J is TRBJ2-7; D is perhaps TRBD2 (6 bases). The germline CDR1 and CDR2 sequences are MNHEY and SVGEGT. CDR3 size: 13 residues. Trimming left V 4 bases short and J 4 bases short, with 11 bases between. In DNA form, the CDR3 reads TGTGCCAGCAGTTGGGAGGCGCTTTACGAGCAGTACTTC. Residues: CASSWEALYEQYF.

Concerning this clone: Germline and junction disagree at one end, which may indicate a read error. The chain combines TRBV14 with TRBJ2-7; D may match TRBD1 or TRBD2 (6 bases each). The CDR3 has 13 residues. Germline-derived CDR1 and CDR2 are SGHDN and FVKESK. Written as DNA, the CDR3 is TGTGCCAGCAGCCAGACACGAGGGGGGCCAGCGCACTTC. Translating gives CASSQTRGGPAHF.

The genes are TRBV5-1 and TRBJ1-1; unclear D gene. Trimming pared 0 bases from V and 5 bases from J, leaving 11 bases between. CDR3 length: 14 residues. Germline values: CDR1 SGHRS, CDR2 YFSETQ. CDR3 residues: CASSLAEARTEAFF. The CDR3 DNA is TGCGCCAGCAGCTTGGCCGAGGCTCGGACTGAAGCTTTCTTT.

The chain is built from TRBV29-1 and TRBJ1-1; D ambiguous. The CDR3 totals 12 residues. With 3 bases removed from V and 3 bases from J, the gap between germline ends came to 8 bases. Germline V gene lookup returns CDR1 SQVTM and CDR2 ANQGSEA. As DNA, the CDR3 is TGCAGCGTTGAGGTTGGGGACACTGAAGCTTTCTTT. Translating gives CSVEVGDTEAFF.

The chain links TRBV20-1 to TRBJ2-7; weak D call: TRBD2 (6 bases). V lost 3 bases and J lost 0, with 12 bases in between. The germline V gene has CDR1 DFQATT and CDR2 SNEGSKA (reference sequence). This CDR3 is built from 14 residues. This chain's CDR3 is CSASRGGRSYEQYF. CDR3 bases: TGCAGTGCTAGTAGAGGAGGGCGCTCCTACGAGCAGTACTTC.

DNA of the CDR3: TGCGCCAGCAGTACCCACCGCGATGAGGGGGCCGGGGTTAATGAAAAACTGTTTTTT. Its protein is CASSTHRDEGAGVNEKLFF. The rearrangement links TRBV10-2 to TRBJ1-4; TRBD1 aligns across 7 bases. Germline V lookup: CDR1 WSHSY, CDR2 SAAADI. The CDR3 is 19 amino acids. V was clipped by 5 bases and J by 4 bases; unmatched bases: 19.

V gene TRBV6-5 combines with J gene TRBJ1-4, with 7 nucleotides matching TRBD1. V shed 7 bases and J 8 bases; nucleotides not matched to a gene: 13. Germline values: CDR1 MNHEY, CDR2 SVGAGI. CDR3 length: 15 amino acids. The CDR3 DNA follows: TGTGCCAGCACTGGGGGCGGGCAGGGGGAAGAAAAACTGTTTTTT. Translated, it gives CASTGGGQGEEKLFF.

Points on this clone: The junction shows a germline mismatch at one end, possibly a read error. This chain links TRBV7-7 with TRBJ2-2; D gene unclear. There are 16 residues in the CDR3. From germline, CDR1 is SSHAT and CDR2 FNYEAQ (reference sequence). Written as DNA, the CDR3 is TGTGCTAGCAGCTTAGGCCGCACAGAAAACACCGGGGAGCTGTTTTTT. This codes for CASSLGRTENTGELFF.

The chain employs TRBV29-1 and TRBJ1-1, with 7 bases matching TRBD1. The junction had 19 bases not matched to a gene; V was cut back by 4 bases and J by 2 bases. The V gene's germline CDR1 is SQVTM and CDR2 ANQGSEA. The CDR3 consists of 18 residues. CDR3 in DNA: TGCAGCGTTGTGGTTTCCGGGGCCCTGGGACAGATAAACACTGAAGCTTTCTTT. Translated: CSVVVSGALGQINTEAFF.

This clone was seen a single time. Here the CDR3 DNA reads TGTGCCAGCAGCTCTCCCGGTCTCGGGGCTGTTGACTACACCTTC. It yields the protein CASSSPGLGAVDYTF. The V call is TRBV7-8, the J call TRBJ1-2; D may be TRBD1 (5 bases). This CDR3 spans 15 amino acids. V gave up 4 bases and J gave up 10 bases, with 22 bases separating them. CDR1 is SGHVS, CDR2 FQNEAQ, per germline.

This chain connects TRBV13 to TRBJ2-7, with 10 bases fitting TRBD2. This CDR3 comprises 15 residues. The germline CDR1 and CDR2 sequences are PRHDT and FYEKMQ (reference sequence). The trim removed 0 bases at V and 2 bases at J, leaving 1 base unmatched. This CDR3 reads CASSLGLAGPYEQYF. The CDR3, as DNA: TGTGCCAGCAGCTTAGGACTAGCGGGGCCCTACGAGCAGTACTTC.

J is TRBJ2-3 and V is TRBV7-3; 7 bases agree with TRBD1. Unmatched junction bases numbered 4, after V lost 5 bases and J lost 2 bases. Germline CDR1 SGHTA, CDR2 FQGTGA. CDR3 size: 14 residues. In DNA form, the CDR3 reads TGTGCCAGCAGCCGGGACAGTTTCACAGATACGCAGTATTTT. Translation: CASSRDSFTDTQYF.

The sample holds a few counts of this clone. V gene TRBV19 combines with J gene TRBJ1-6; 10 bases match TRBD1. CDR3 length: 15 amino acids. Trimming removed 1 base from V and 8 bases from J; junction bases left unmatched: 2. CDR1 is LNHDA and CDR2 is SQIVND in the germline V gene (reference sequence). CDR3 in amino acids: CASSIAGTGDSPLHF. The DNA for the CDR3 is TGTGCCAGTAGTATAGCCGGGACAGGGGATTCACCCCTCCACTTT. Combining the CDR3 with reference TRBV19 and TRBJ1-6 gives the whole variable domain DGGITQSPKYLFRKEGQNVTLSCEQNLNHDAMYWYRQDPGQGLRLIYYSQIVNDFQKGDIAEGYSVSREKKESFPLTVTSAQKNPTAFYLCASSIAGTGDSPLHFGNGTRLTVT.

This chain joins TRBV5-4 and TRBJ1-1; no clear D gene. Trimming shortened V by 3 bases and J by 1 base, and 7 bases separated the two germline ends. Germline-derived CDR1 and CDR2 are SGHNT and YYREEE (reference sequence). The CDR3 consists of 13 residues. Here the CDR3 reads CASSSISNTEAFF. The CDR3 DNA sequence: TGTGCCAGCAGCTCGATTTCGAACACTGAAGCTTTCTTT.

The chain is built from TRBV4-1 and TRBJ2-5; 11 nucleotides align to TRBD2. The CDR3 covers 15 residues. J was trimmed by 1 base and V by 4 bases; bases with no gene match: 2. From germline, CDR1 is MGHRA and CDR2 YSYEKL. This chain's CDR3 is CASSRLAGTQETQYF. CDR3 nucleotide sequence: TGCGCCAGCAGCCGACTAGCGGGAACCCAAGAGACCCAGTACTTC.